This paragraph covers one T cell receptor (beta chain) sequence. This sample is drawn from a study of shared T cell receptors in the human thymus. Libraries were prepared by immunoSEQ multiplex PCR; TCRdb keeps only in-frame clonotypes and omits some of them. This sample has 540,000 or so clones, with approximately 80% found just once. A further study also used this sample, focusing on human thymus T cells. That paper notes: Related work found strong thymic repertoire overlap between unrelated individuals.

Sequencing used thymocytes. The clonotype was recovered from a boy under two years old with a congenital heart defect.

CDR3 protein: CASSLGGERVKNIQYF. CDR3 nucleotide sequence: TGTGCCAGCAGCTTAGGGGGCGAGAGAGTCAAAAACATTCAGTACTTC. The chain has TRBV7-9 and TRBJ2-4; tentatively, D is TRBD1 (5 bases). The V end lost 1 base, the J end lost 3 bases, and 13 bases lay between the germline ends. The CDR3 spans 16 residues. The germline V gene has CDR1 SEHNR and CDR2 FQNEAQ (reference sequence).